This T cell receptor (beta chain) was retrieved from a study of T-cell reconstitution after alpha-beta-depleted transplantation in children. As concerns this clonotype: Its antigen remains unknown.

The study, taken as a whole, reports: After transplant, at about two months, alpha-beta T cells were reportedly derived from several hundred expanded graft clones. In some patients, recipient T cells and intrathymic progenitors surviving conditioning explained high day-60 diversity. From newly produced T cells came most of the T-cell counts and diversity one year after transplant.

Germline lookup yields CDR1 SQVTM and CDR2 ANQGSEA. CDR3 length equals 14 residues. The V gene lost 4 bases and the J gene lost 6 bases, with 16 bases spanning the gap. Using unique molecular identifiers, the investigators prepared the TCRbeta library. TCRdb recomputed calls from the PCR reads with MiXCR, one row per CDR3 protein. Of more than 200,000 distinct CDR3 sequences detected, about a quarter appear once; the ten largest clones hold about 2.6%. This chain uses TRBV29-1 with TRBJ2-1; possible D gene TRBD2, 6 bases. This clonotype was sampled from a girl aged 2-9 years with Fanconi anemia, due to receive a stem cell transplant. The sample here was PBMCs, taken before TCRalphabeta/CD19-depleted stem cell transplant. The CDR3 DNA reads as TGCAGCGTTGTTAATAGACTAGTCGCCAATGAGCAGTTCTTC. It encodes CSVVNRLVANEQFF.